This T cell receptor (beta chain) was found in a study of blood T cell repertoires in COVID-19. About the study: Sites in the United States, Italy and Spain provided acute and convalescent COVID-19 samples. Nucleic acid was either cDNA or gDNA, and it came from T cells, B-cell-depleted T cells, or PBMCs.

V dropped 0 bases and J dropped 5; count of bases not matched to a gene: 6. The CDR3 totals 15 residues. Germline lookup yields CDR1 KGHSH and CDR2 LQKENI. Only in-frame clones appear in the TCRdb table, and some are missing; sequencing was by immunoSEQ multiplex PCR. Of roughly 29,000 clones listed, about 89% are singletons. Sequencing used peripheral blood. The clonotype originates from a human donor in a cohort sampled during active COVID-19. The chain recombines TRBV18 with TRBJ2-5, with 7 bases fitting TRBD1. CDR3 in amino acids: CASSPPGGVGETQYF. The CDR3 DNA reads as TGTGCCAGCTCACCACCAGGGGGCGTTGGGGAGACCCAGTACTTC.